These T cell receptor beta chains were read from a single sample in a study of blood T cell repertoires in COVID-19. The protocol was immunoSEQ multiplex PCR, while the TCRdb copy is restricted to in-frame clones and leaves out a portion. The data show fewer than 45,000 clones, with 90% to 95% seen just once and around 5% held by the top ten. Material for sequencing was peripheral blood. The receptors derive from a human donor in a cohort sampled during active COVID-19. The CDR3 runs from the conserved cysteine through the conserved F or W. D genes are given only for firm matches. Size tells how often a clone was seen (once, few, many) or the class of an expanded clone, and some rows leave it out.

TRBJ1-2	NA	TRBD1	TRBV19	CASTTGTGGRYGYTF	TGTGCCAGTACCACCGGGACAGGGGGCAGGTATGGCTACACCTTC
TRBJ2-2	NA	TRBD1	TRBV5-1	CASSKTGVGELFF	TGCGCCAGCAGCAAAACAGGGGTCGGGGAGCTGTTTTTT
TRBJ2-7	NA	TRBD1	TRBV7-6	CASSRTGGIPYEQYF	TGTGCCAGCAGCCGGACAGGGGGCATCCCTTACGAGCAGTACTTC
TRBJ2-7	NA	TRBD2	TRBV7-8	CASSSVGTSAAYEQYF	TGTGCCAGCAGCTCCGTCGGGACTAGCGCTGCCTACGAGCAGTACTTC
TRBJ1-5	NA	TRBD1	TRBV19	CASSMQTGGDNQPQHF	TGTGCCAGTAGCATGCAGACAGGGGGTGACAATCAGCCCCAGCATTTT
TRBJ1-1	few	TRBD1	TRBV2	CASSEVRDRGVYTEAFF	TGTGCCAGCAGTGAGGTTCGGGACAGGGGTGTCTACACTGAAGCTTTCTTT
TRBJ2-5	NA	NA	TRBV3-1/TRBV3-2	CASSQEWSYYGGLETQYF	TGTGCCAGCAGCCAAGAATGGTCGTACTACGGGGGTCTGGAGACCCAGTACTTC
TRBJ2-2	NA	NA	TRBV7-9	CASFLDTGELFF	TGTGCCAGCTTTCTTGACACCGGGGAGCTGTTTTTT
TRBJ1-2	NA	NA	TRBV5-4	CASSLEPGDYGYTF	TGTGCCAGCAGCTTGGAGCCAGGGGACTATGGCTACACCTTC
TRBJ1-5	NA	NA	TRBV27	CASSTTAGSSNQPQHF	TGTGCCAGCAGTACAACGGCAGGGTCTTCCAATCAGCCCCAGCATTTT
TRBJ1-2	NA	NA	TRBV6-1	CASSDIPSGTLYGYTF	TGTGCCAGCAGTGATATCCCCTCCGGGACATTGTATGGCTACACCTTC
TRBJ1-4	NA	NA	TRBV4-1	CASSQVRGGGATNEKLFF	TGCGCCAGCAGCCAAGTGCGGGGCGGGGGTGCAACTAATGAAAAACTGTTTTTT
TRBJ2-7	NA	TRBD1	TRBV7-2	CASSPRTGDTYEQYF	TGTGCCAGCAGCCCCCGGACAGGGGATACCTACGAGCAGTACTTC
TRBJ1-4	NA	NA	TRBV27	CASSLSGHSTNEKLFF	TGTGCCAGCAGTTTAAGCGGGCATTCAACTAATGAAAAACTGTTTTTT
TRBJ1-4	once	TRBD1	TRBV24-1	CATSDVGTEGHGKLFF	TGTGCCACCAGTGACGTAGGGACAGAAGGACATGGAAAACTGTTTTTT
TRBJ1-1	NA	NA	TRBV18	CASSGQGSRTEAFF	TGTGCCAGCTCAGGGCAGGGGAGTCGCACTGAAGCTTTCTTT
TRBJ2-1	NA	TRBD1	TRBV29-1	CSVEGSRGKQFF	TGCAGCGTTGAGGGGAGCAGGGGGAAGCAGTTCTTC
TRBJ1-1	few	TRBD1	TRBV7-2	CASSLQGARTEAFF	TGTGCCAGCAGCTTACAGGGGGCGAGGACTGAAGCTTTCTTT
TRBJ2-3	NA	TRBD1	TRBV5-1	CASSSSGGSGTDTQYF	TGCGCCAGCAGCTCATCAGGGGGTAGCGGCACAGATACGCAGTATTTT
TRBJ2-7	NA	NA	TRBV5-1	CASSLELAFEQYF	TGCGCCAGCAGCTTGGAACTAGCTTTCGAGCAGTACTTC
TRBJ1-6	NA	NA	TRBV30	CAWSEGTYNSPLHF	TGTGCCTGGAGCGAGGGAACATATAATTCACCCCTCCACTTT
TRBJ2-5	NA	TRBD2	TRBV27	CASSWTSGGWETQYF	TGTGCCAGCAGTTGGACTAGCGGGGGGTGGGAGACCCAGTACTTC
TRBJ1-2	NA	NA	TRBV20-1	CSARLNSGYTF	TGCAGTGCTAGATTAAACAGTGGCTACACCTTC
TRBJ2-6	NA	TRBD2	TRBV11-2	CASSNPQRGASSGANVLTF	TGTGCCAGCAGCAACCCACAGCGGGGGGCGAGCTCTGGGGCCAACGTCCTGACTTTC
TRBJ1-1	NA	NA	TRBV4-3	CASSQEMVEGEAFF	TGCGCCAGCAGCCAAGAGATGGTAGAGGGAGAAGCTTTCTTT
TRBJ2-3	NA	TRBD2	TRBV6-4	CASTEVAGGTDTQYF	TGTGCCAGCACCGAAGTAGCGGGGGGCACAGATACGCAGTATTTT
TRBJ1-5	NA	TRBD1	TRBV23-1	CASSRDSNLDSNQPQHF	TGCGCCAGCTCTCGGGACAGCAACCTCGATAGCAATCAGCCCCAGCATTTT
TRBJ1-1	once	NA	TRBV10-3	CAIRDSGTSNTEAFF	TGTGCCATCAGAGATTCCGGGACTTCGAACACTGAAGCTTTCTTT
TRBJ2-1	NA	TRBD2	TRBV4-1	CASSPLGLAGYNEQFF	TGCGCCAGCAGCCCTTTGGGCCTAGCGGGATACAATGAGCAGTTCTTC
TRBJ1-3	NA	NA	TRBV7-2	CASSLNGQGTGNTIYF	TGTGCCAGCAGCTTAAACGGGCAGGGGACTGGAAACACCATATATTTT
TRBJ2-7	NA	NA	TRBV28	CASSLRRAGRSYEQYF	TGTGCCAGCAGTTTACGACGGGCGGGGCGCTCCTACGAGCAGTACTTC
TRBJ2-7	once	TRBD1	TRBV2	CASRQGSRTEQYF	TGTGCCAGCCGACAGGGGTCTCGTACCGAGCAGTACTTC
TRBJ2-7	NA	TRBD2	TRBV4-1	CASSGLAGYEQYF	TGCGCCAGCTCGGGACTAGCGGGTTACGAGCAGTACTTC
TRBJ1-2	NA	TRBD1	TRBV18	CASSPGDRGGYTF	TGTGCCAGCTCACCAGGGGACAGGGGTGGCTACACCTTC
TRBJ2-7	NA	NA	TRBV21-1	CASSMGTGWYEQYF	TGTGCCAGCAGCATGGGGACAGGGTGGTACGAGCAGTACTTC
TRBJ2-2	NA	NA	TRBV12-3/TRBV12-4	CASRPTPGELFF	TGTGCCAGCAGGCCGACCCCGGGTGAGCTGTTTTTT
TRBJ2-7	NA	NA	TRBV21-1	CASSKSGTDDYEQYF	TGTGCCAGCAGCAAATCCGGGACTGACGACTACGAGCAGTACTTC
TRBJ1-2	NA	NA	TRBV25-1	CASSEDRSDGYTF	TGTGCCAGCAGTGAAGACAGGTCAGATGGCTACACCTTC
TRBJ2-7	NA	NA	TRBV6-2/TRBV6-3	CASSYSLVAGAHYEQYF	TGTGCCAGCAGTTACTCACTCGTGGCGGGGGCTCACTACGAGCAGTACTTC
TRBJ2-1	NA	NA	TRBV12-3/TRBV12-4	CASSRVNEQFF	TGTGCCAGCAGTAGAGTGAATGAGCAGTTCTTC
TRBJ2-7	few	NA	TRBV7-2	CASSLAPGSSYEQYF	TGTGCCAGCAGCTTAGCTCCGGGATCCTCCTACGAGCAGTACTTC
TRBJ2-1	NA	TRBD2	TRBV19	CASRTSGSSYNEQFF	TGTGCCAGTAGGACCAGCGGGAGCTCCTACAATGAGCAGTTCTTC
TRBJ2-3	NA	NA	TRBV7-3	CASSNPRDTITDTQYF	TGTGCCAGCAGCAACCCTAGGGACACTATAACAGATACGCAGTATTTT
TRBJ2-1	NA	TRBD2	TRBV10-3	CAISDRTSGANNEQFF	TGTGCCATCAGCGACCGGACTAGCGGGGCAAACAATGAGCAGTTCTTC
TRBJ2-1	once	TRBD2	TRBV27	CASSPLGTSGGVNEQFF	TGTGCCAGCAGTCCCCTAGGGACTAGCGGGGGAGTCAATGAGCAGTTCTTC
TRBJ2-7	NA	TRBD2	TRBV7-2	CASRPTLAGSYEQYF	TGTGCCAGCAGACCAACCCTAGCGGGGTCCTACGAGCAGTACTTC
TRBJ2-1	NA	TRBD2	TRBV9	CASSPGLAGANDNEQFF	TGTGCCAGCAGCCCCGGACTAGCGGGAGCTAACGACAATGAGCAGTTCTTC
TRBJ2-5	once	TRBD2	TRBV3-1/TRBV3-2	CASSDTGTSGRLGETQYF	TGTGCCAGCAGCGACACCGGGACTAGCGGGAGATTGGGTGAGACCCAGTACTTC
TRBJ2-6	NA	NA	TRBV15	CATSREKGVFSSGANVLTF	TGTGCCACCAGCAGGGAGAAAGGAGTTTTCAGTTCTGGGGCCAACGTCCTGACTTTC
TRBJ2-3	NA	TRBD2	TRBV5-1	CASSSVRGGNTDTQYF	TGCGCCAGCAGCTCCGTCCGCGGGGGGAACACAGATACGCAGTATTTT
TRBJ1-4	NA	NA	TRBV5-4	CASSLSAGSNEKLFF	TGTGCCAGCAGCTTGTCAGCGGGGAGTAATGAAAAACTGTTTTTT